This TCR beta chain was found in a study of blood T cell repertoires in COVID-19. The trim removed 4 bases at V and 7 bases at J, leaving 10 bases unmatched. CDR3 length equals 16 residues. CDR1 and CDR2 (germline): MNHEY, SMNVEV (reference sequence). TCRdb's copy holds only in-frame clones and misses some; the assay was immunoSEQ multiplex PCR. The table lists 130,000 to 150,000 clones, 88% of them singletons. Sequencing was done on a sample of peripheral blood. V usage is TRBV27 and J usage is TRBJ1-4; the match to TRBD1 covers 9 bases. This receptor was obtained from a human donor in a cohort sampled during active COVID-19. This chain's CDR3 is CASSSHRGRFGEKLFF. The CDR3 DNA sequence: TGTGCCAGCAGTTCGCACAGGGGGCGCTTCGGTGAAAAACTGTTTTTT.